Listed below are T cell receptor beta chains from one sample, sequenced in a study of PD-1 blockade in classical Hodgkin lymphoma. The table came from immunoSEQ multiplex PCR; TCRdb's copy has only in-frame clones and leaves some out. This sample yields around 45,000 clones, of which 55% to 75% are seen a single time; around 3% belongs to the top ten. The sample in question was peripheral blood mononuclear cells (PBMCs), obtained at baseline. These receptors all come from a human donor with classical Hodgkin lymphoma. Both conserved end residues are part of each CDR3. The D gene is left open where the match is weak. Size is omitted from some rows. Given values are once, few, many or a class for expanded clones.

TRBJ1-4	TRBV5-1	TRBD1	-	CASSLYGQGANEKLFF	TGCGCCAGCAGCTTGTACGGACAGGGCGCTAATGAAAAACTGTTTTTT
TRBJ1-2	TRBV5-5	TRBD1	-	CASSWTGAGYTF	TGTGCCAGCAGCTGGACAGGGGCTGGCTACACCTTC
TRBJ1-1	TRBV11-1	-	-	CASSLSDGNTEAFF	TGTGCCAGCAGCTTGTCCGACGGGAACACTGAAGCTTTCTTT
TRBJ2-5	TRBV7-6	-	-	CASSPLQETQYF	TGTGCCAGCAGCCCTCTCCAAGAGACCCAGTACTTC
TRBJ2-3	TRBV10-3	TRBD2	-	CAISELGGGDTDTQYF	TGTGCCATCAGTGAGTTGGGGGGAGGGGACACAGATACGCAGTATTTT
TRBJ1-5	TRBV27	-	few	CATARSNQPQHF	TGTGCCACCGCCCGAAGCAATCAGCCCCAGCATTTT
TRBJ1-1	TRBV9	-	few	CASSSGLEAFF	TGTGCCAGCAGTTCAGGCCTTGAAGCTTTCTTT
TRBJ2-7	TRBV19	-	few	CASSIFPLQGYEQYF	TGTGCCAGTAGTATCTTCCCCCTTCAGGGCTACGAGCAGTACTTC
TRBJ1-5	TRBV6-1	-	once	CASSADTNQPQHF	TGTGCCAGCAGTGCAGATACCAATCAGCCCCAGCATTTT
TRBJ1-3	TRBV7-2	-	-	CASTRGYGNTIYF	TGTGCCAGCACCCGAGGGTATGGAAACACCATATATTTT
TRBJ2-7	TRBV27	-	-	CASSRGSPYEQYF	TGTGCCAGCAGCCGGGGCAGCCCTTACGAGCAGTACTTC
TRBJ2-1	TRBV19	TRBD2	-	CASSPRTSGRALSEQFF	TGTGCCAGTAGTCCGCGGACTAGCGGGAGGGCCTTGAGTGAGCAGTTCTTC
TRBJ2-5	TRBV7-2	-	-	CASSLPRDFSTSRETQYF	TGTGCCAGCAGCTTACCTCGGGACTTTTCAACCTCGAGGGAGACCCAGTACTTC
TRBJ2-5	TRBV19	TRBD1	few	CASSILGQGRIQETQYF	TGTGCCAGTAGTATATTGGGACAGGGAAGGATTCAAGAGACCCAGTACTTC
TRBJ2-7	TRBV2	-	few	CASVRQRVRADEQYF	TGTGCCAGCGTCCGCCAGCGGGTAAGGGCCGACGAGCAGTACTTC
TRBJ1-1	TRBV10-3	-	-	CAISEAKGTEAFF	TGTGCCATCAGTGAGGCAAAAGGGACTGAAGCTTTCTTT
TRBJ2-1	TRBV30	-	-	CAWNTGTGNSEQFF	TGTGCCTGGAACACCGGGACTGGAAATTCGGAGCAGTTCTTC
TRBJ1-1	TRBV10-3	-	-	CAISEGRGTGTEAFF	TGTGCCATCAGTGAGGGTCGGGGAACCGGCACTGAAGCTTTCTTT
TRBJ1-2	TRBV6-5	-	-	CVSAFRGGYYGYTF	TGTGTCAGCGCTTTCCGGGGGGGCTACTATGGCTACACCTTC
TRBJ2-1	TRBV30	-	-	CAWSVASGTNEQFF	TGTGCCTGGAGTGTCGCGTCCGGGACCAATGAGCAGTTCTTC
TRBJ2-3	TRBV7-9	-	-	CASSLVGGDTQYF	TGTGCCAGCAGCTTAGTAGGCGGGGATACGCAGTATTTT
TRBJ1-2	TRBV28	-	few	CASSLGQTNYGYTF	TGTGCCAGCAGTTTGGGGCAGACTAACTATGGCTACACCTTC
TRBJ2-7	TRBV14	-	-	CASSPPAVAYEQYF	TGTGCCAGCAGCCCCCCAGCGGTTGCCTACGAGCAGTACTTC
TRBJ1-2	TRBV6-5	-	-	CASSYDGGSYDGYTF	TGTGCCAGCAGTTACGATGGGGGGTCCTATGATGGCTACACCTTC
TRBJ2-7	TRBV6-5	-	-	CASSSLGIYEQYF	TGTGCCAGCAGTTCCCTCGGGATATACGAGCAGTACTTC
TRBJ2-4	TRBV6-6	TRBD1	-	CASNRGLGIQYF	TGTGCCAGCAACAGGGGGCTGGGCATTCAGTACTTC
TRBJ2-7	TRBV7-9	-	-	CASSLEGAQAREQYF	TGTGCCAGCAGCTTAGAGGGCGCGCAGGCTAGAGAGCAGTACTTC
TRBJ2-7	TRBV5-6	-	-	CASSRRGGASSEQYF	TGTGCCAGCAGCCGAAGGGGGGGCGCTAGCTCCGAGCAGTACTTC
TRBJ2-7	TRBV7-2	TRBD2	-	CASSLIGGAYEQYF	TGTGCCAGCAGCTTGATCGGGGGGGCCTACGAGCAGTACTTC
TRBJ1-2	TRBV19	-	-	CASYRERRYGYTF	TGTGCCAGTTACAGGGAACGGCGATATGGCTACACCTTC
TRBJ1-2	TRBV7-9	TRBD1	few	CASSLMTGEGGYTF	TGTGCCAGCAGCTTAATGACAGGGGAGGGTGGCTACACCTTC
TRBJ1-1	TRBV27	-	-	CASRWGLDTEAFF	TGTGCCAGCAGATGGGGGCTGGACACTGAAGCTTTCTTT
TRBJ2-2	TRBV6-4	TRBD2	-	CASSGAGAAGELFF	TGTGCCAGCAGTGGCGCGGGAGCGGCCGGGGAGCTGTTTTTT
TRBJ1-5	TRBV7-9	-	-	CASSGYSDREDQPQHF	TGTGCCAGCAGCGGATACTCGGACAGAGAGGATCAGCCCCAGCATTTT
TRBJ2-5	TRBV4-2	TRBD2	-	CASSQDSLGGETQYF	TGTGCCAGCAGCCAAGATTCCTTGGGGGGGGAGACCCAGTACTTC
TRBJ1-2	TRBV4-3	TRBD1	once	CASSQDTGGGYTF	TGCGCCAGCAGCCAAGATACAGGGGGCGGCTACACCTTC
TRBJ1-2	TRBV4-3	-	-	CASSHNPTEGYTF	TGCGCCAGCAGCCATAACCCGACGGAAGGCTACACCTTC
TRBJ2-5	TRBV4-1	TRBD1	-	CASSPRDSQETQYF	TGCGCCAGCAGCCCTAGGGACAGCCAAGAGACCCAGTACTTC
TRBJ1-2	TRBV7-3	-	few	CASSREVGGPSYGYTF	TGTGCCAGCAGCCGCGAGGTGGGGGGGCCAAGCTATGGCTACACCTTC
TRBJ2-7	TRBV28	-	-	CASSSLEQGGYEQYF	TGTGCCAGCAGTTCGTTGGAACAGGGAGGCTACGAGCAGTACTTC
TRBJ2-1	TRBV11-2	TRBD2	-	CASSLSSGRTPSSYNEQFF	TGTGCCAGCAGCTTATCTAGCGGGAGGACTCCTAGCTCCTACAATGAGCAGTTCTTC